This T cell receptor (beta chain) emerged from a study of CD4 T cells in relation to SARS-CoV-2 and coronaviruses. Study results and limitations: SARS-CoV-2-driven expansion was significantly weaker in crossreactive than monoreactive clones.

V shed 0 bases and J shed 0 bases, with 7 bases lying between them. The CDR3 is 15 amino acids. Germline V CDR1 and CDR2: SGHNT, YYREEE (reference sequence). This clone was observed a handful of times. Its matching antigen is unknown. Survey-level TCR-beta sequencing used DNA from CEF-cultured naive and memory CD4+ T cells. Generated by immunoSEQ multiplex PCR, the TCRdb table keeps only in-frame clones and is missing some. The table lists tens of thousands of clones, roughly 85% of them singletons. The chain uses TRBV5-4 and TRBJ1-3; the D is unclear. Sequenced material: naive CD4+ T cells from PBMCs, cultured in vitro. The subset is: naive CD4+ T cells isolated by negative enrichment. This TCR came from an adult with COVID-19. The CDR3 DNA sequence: TGTGCCAGCAGCTTGGAGGGCAACTCTGGAAACACCATATATTTT. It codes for CASSLEGNSGNTIYF.